These T cell receptor beta chains were read from a single sample in a study of blood T cell repertoires in COVID-19. Only in-frame clones appear in the TCRdb table, and some are missing; sequencing was by immunoSEQ multiplex PCR. There are 200,000 to 250,000 clones in the sample; roughly 86% occur only once, and less than 4.5% lies in the top ten. Sequenced input: peripheral blood. The receptors shown here come from a man aged 50 to 59 with acute or convalescent COVID-19. The CDR3 runs from the conserved cysteine through the conserved F or W. A D gene is named only where the DNA matches it firmly. Size tells how often a clone was seen (once, few, many) or the class of an expanded clone, and some rows leave it out.

clone_size j_call d_call v_call cdr3_length cdr3_nt cdr3_aa
- TRBJ1-1 TRBD1 TRBV11-3 16 TGTGCCAGCAGCCCGCCCGACAGGGGAAGATCCACTGAAGCTTTCTTT CASSPPDRGRSTEAFF
- TRBJ2-2 TRBD1 TRBV19 16 TGTGCCAGTACCCACCGACAGGGATTGAACACCGGGGAGCTGTTTTTT CASTHRQGLNTGELFF
- TRBJ1-3 - TRBV5-1 13 TGCGCCAGCAGCCACGACAGAGGAAACACCATATATTTT CASSHDRGNTIYF
- TRBJ2-5 TRBD2 TRBV3-1/TRBV3-2 16 TGTGCCAGCAGCCTCGGACTAGCGGGGACGCGCGAGACCCAGTACTTC CASSLGLAGTRETQYF
few TRBJ2-2 - TRBV7-9 14 TGTGCCAGCAGCTTAAAAACCGGTGCCGGGGAGCTGTTTTTT CASSLKTGAGELFF
- TRBJ1-2 - TRBV7-8 14 TGTGCCAGCAGCTTAGCAGGGAGGGACTATGGCTACACCTTC CASSLAGRDYGYTF
- TRBJ2-7 - TRBV6-6 11 TGTGCCAGCAGTTACGGCCACGAGCAGTACTTC CASSYGHEQYF
once TRBJ1-2 - TRBV5-6 14 TGTGCCAGCAGCGCCCCGCGGGGGGCGAATGGCTACACCTTC CASSAPRGANGYTF
- TRBJ2-1 - TRBV3-1/TRBV3-2 16 TGTGCCAGCAGCCCCCCCGGTAGATCGGGTTACAATGAGCAGTTCTTC CASSPPGRSGYNEQFF
once TRBJ1-4 - TRBV4-2 16 TGTGCCAGCAGCCAAGGGTTGGGAGAGGGTAATGAAAAACTGTTTTTT CASSQGLGEGNEKLFF
- TRBJ1-3 - TRBV5-6 15 TGTGCCAGCAGCTTTCGCCCGAGCTCTGGAAACACCATATATTTT CASSFRPSSGNTIYF
- TRBJ2-3 TRBD2 TRBV19 14 TGTGCCAGCTCTAGCGGGAGTCGAGCGGATACGCAGTATTTT CASSSGSRADTQYF
- TRBJ1-4 TRBD1 TRBV28 15 TGTGCCAGCAGTAGGGACAGAGTGGGTTCTGAAAAACTGTTTTTT CASSRDRVGSEKLFF
- TRBJ2-2 - TRBV5-4 14 TGTGCCAGCAGCTCACTCACAGGGACCGGGGAGCTGTTTTTT CASSSLTGTGELFF
- TRBJ2-3 TRBD1 TRBV3-1/TRBV3-2 13 TGTGCCAGCACTGGACAGGGGTCAGATACGCAGTATTTT CASTGQGSDTQYF
- TRBJ2-7 TRBD1 TRBV10-3 14 TGTGCCATCAGCAGGGGACAGGGGGCCTACGAGCAGTACTTC CAISRGQGAYEQYF
- TRBJ2-7 - TRBV9 15 TGTGCCAGCAGCGTAGCTGGCGGGTGGGCCTACGAGCAGTACTTC CASSVAGGWAYEQYF
- TRBJ1-1 - TRBV20-1 11 TGCAGTGCCGGGGGAAACACTGAAGCTTTCTTT CSAGGNTEAFF
- TRBJ1-5 TRBD1 TRBV12-3/TRBV12-4 13 TGTGCCAGCAGCGACAGGGGATACCAGCCCCAGCATTTT CASSDRGYQPQHF
- TRBJ1-4 TRBD1 TRBV2 14 TGTGCCAGCAGCGTCGGGACAGATAATGAAAAACTGTTTTTT CASSVGTDNEKLFF
- TRBJ1-2 - TRBV6-5 13 TGTGCCAGCCTTAGGGGTATGAGCTATGGCTACACCTTC CASLRGMSYGYTF
- TRBJ1-2 TRBD1 TRBV7-9 14 TGCGCCAGCAGCTTGGGACAGGGTAGGGATGGCTACACCTTC CASSLGQGRDGYTF
- TRBJ1-1 - TRBV9 14 TGTGCCAGCAGGAGGTTCGATGGTAACACTGAAGCTTTCTTT CASRRFDGNTEAFF
- TRBJ2-2 - TRBV5-1 16 TGCGCCAGCAGCTATGTACCGGGACAGAACACCGGGGAGCTGTTTTTT CASSYVPGQNTGELFF
- TRBJ1-2 - TRBV5-4 14 TGTGCCAGCAGCTACGAGGGGGTTACCTATGGCTACACCTTC CASSYEGVTYGYTF
once TRBJ2-4 - TRBV24-1 14 TGTGCCACCAGTGATCGGGACACCGTTAACATTCAGTACTTC CATSDRDTVNIQYF
- TRBJ2-7 - TRBV3-1/TRBV3-2 12 TGTGCCAGCAGCCCCTCTAGAGACGAGCAGTACTTC CASSPSRDEQYF
few TRBJ1-6 TRBD1 TRBV19 15 TGTGCCAGCCAGGGGGGAGCGACCTATAATTCACCCCTCCACTTT CASQGGATYNSPLHF
- TRBJ1-2 - TRBV6-1 17 TGTGCCAGCAGTGAAGTCTTCCGGACAGACTCTAACTATGGCTACACCTTC CASSEVFRTDSNYGYTF
few TRBJ1-2 - TRBV27 15 TGTGCCAGCTTCACTACTGCGGGGACCGTCTATGGCTACACCTTC CASFTTAGTVYGYTF
- TRBJ2-7 TRBD2 TRBV4-1 16 TGCGCCAGCAGCCAAGCAGGACTAGCGGGAGGTTCCGAGCAGTACTTC CASSQAGLAGGSEQYF
- TRBJ2-2 - TRBV21-1 15 TGTGCCAGCAGCAAGTTTGCGGGGACTACCGGGGAGCTGTTTTTT CASSKFAGTTGELFF
- TRBJ1-6 - TRBV13 14 TGTGCCAGCAGCGCGGGGGGTTATAATTCACCCCTCCACTTT CASSAGGYNSPLHF
- TRBJ2-2 TRBD2 TRBV9 15 TGTGCCAGCAGCGTAGGAGTGGGAGGGACCGGGGAGCTGTTTTTT CASSVGVGGTGELFF
- TRBJ2-3 - TRBV10-1 15 TGCGCCAGCAGTGAGAGCCTCGAAAGCACAGATACGCAGTATTTT CASSESLESTDTQYF
- TRBJ1-5 - TRBV5-1 15 TGCGCCAGCAGCTTGGAAGGCCGGGTCAATCAGCCCCAGCATTTT CASSLEGRVNQPQHF
few TRBJ1-1 - TRBV4-1 14 TGCGCCAGCAGCCCAATACAGGGGAACACTGAAGCTTTCTTT CASSPIQGNTEAFF
- TRBJ1-5 TRBD1 TRBV3-1/TRBV3-2 15 TGTGCCAGCAGCCAAGATCTGACAGGGAATCAGCCCCAGCATTTT CASSQDLTGNQPQHF
- TRBJ2-7 TRBD1 TRBV10-3 15 TGTGCCATCGGGGACGCCGGGACAGGCACCTACGAGCAGTACTTC CAIGDAGTGTYEQYF
- TRBJ2-6 - TRBV9 18 TGTGCCAGCAGCGTTTTCAGACAGTCTTTCTACGGGGCCAACGTCCTGACTTTC CASSVFRQSFYGANVLTF
- TRBJ2-1 - TRBV6-6 14 TGTGCCAGCAGTTACCCAGGGGAGTTGGGTGAGCAGTTCTTC CASSYPGELGEQFF
once TRBJ1-1 - TRBV19 14 TGTGCCAGTAGTATAGGACAGACAAACACTGAAGCTTTCTTT CASSIGQTNTEAFF
- TRBJ2-7 - TRBV28 12 TGTGCCAGCAGACAGGACACCTACGAGCAGTACTTC CASRQDTYEQYF
- TRBJ2-7 - TRBV5-6 15 TGTGCCAGCAGCTTGGGAACAGGGTTCGTCCACGAGCAGTACTTC CASSLGTGFVHEQYF
- TRBJ1-1 TRBD1 TRBV5-4 17 TGTGCCAGCAGCTCCGGGACAGGGGCAATTAGAAGTACTGAAGCTTTCTTT CASSSGTGAIRSTEAFF